These 2 T cell receptor beta chains were sequenced from one sample in a study of cytomegalovirus exposure and HLA in healthy donors. PCR employed 60 Vbeta and 13 Jbeta primers. The assay was immunoSEQ multiplex PCR, and TCRdb's table has in-frame clones only and misses some. The sample consists of approximately 110,000 clones, under 80% of them appearing once. The specimen was PBMCs. Every receptor here comes from a woman in her forties in good health and CMV-seropositive.

The chain employs TRBV5-1 and TRBJ1-1; D perhaps matches TRBD1 (6 bases). The ends were cut back, 0 bases at V and 1 base at J, with 10 bases in the middle. Germline V CDR1 and CDR2: SGHRS, YFSETQ. The CDR3 is made up of 15 amino acids. The CDR3 nucleotides read TGCGCCAGCAGCTTGGAAACAGGGCAGAACACTGAAGCTTTCTTT. Residues: CASSLETGQNTEAFF.

The J gene is TRBJ2-2, the V gene TRBV18; 12 positions match TRBD2. Germline CDR1 KGHSH, CDR2 LQKENI. This CDR3 has 15 residues. Losses at the gene ends were 6 bases for V and 7 bases for J; bases not matched to a gene: 6. CDR3: CASSLTSGGRGELFF. Written as DNA, the CDR3 is TGTGCCAGCTCTTTGACTAGCGGGGGCCGCGGGGAGCTGTTTTTT. Together with reference TRBV18 and TRBJ2-2, the CDR3 gives the full variable domain: NAGVMQNPRHLVRRRGQEARLRCSPMKGHSHVYWYRQLPEEGLKFMVYLQKENIIDESGMPKERFSAEFPKEGPSILRIQQVVRGDSAAYFCASSLTSGGRGELFFGEGSRLTVL.